Sequencing of this T cell receptor (beta chain) was carried out in a study of blood T cell repertoires in COVID-19. Study context: T cells, B-cell-depleted T cells, or PBMCs provided the cDNA or gDNA that served as material.

The protocol was immunoSEQ multiplex PCR, while the TCRdb copy is restricted to in-frame clones and leaves out a portion. This sample has about 180,000 clones, with about 86% found just once. Sequences were obtained from peripheral blood. The source of this sequence is a man aged 50 or older with active or convalescent COVID-19.

This CDR3 is CASSQGSSYNSPLHF. CDR3 bases: TGTGCCAGCAGCCAAGGGAGCTCCTATAATTCACCCCTCCACTTT. The chain employs TRBV3-1 (or the pseudogene TRBV3-2) and TRBJ1-6, with D unclear. The CDR3 spans 15 residues. Trimming removed 1 base at V and 0 bases at J, with 4 bases between. Germline lookup yields CDR1 LGHDT and CDR2 YNNKEL (reference sequence).